These 18 T cell receptor beta chains were sequenced from one sample in a study of blood T cells in healthy people across ages (dated by TCRdb to 2014 to 2015). The receptor library was made with 5' RACE. This sample was sequenced with an Illumina HiSeq 2500. A second PCR of roughly 7 to 11 cycles was performed with a sample-barcoded 5' primer and a J-beta primer mix. The public reads were reprocessed in TCRdb via fastp at Q25 and MiXCR, keeping in-frame beta chains. Merged by CDR3 protein, the rows form single entries marked with the most common genes and DNA. This sample comprises approximately 700,000 distinct CDR3 sequences, roughly 32% of them detected only once. The ten largest clones represent less than 20% of the sample. What was sequenced was blood. All receptors come from a woman older than 75 in good health. Donor details come from another sample of the same person, matched by shared clones.

Turning to this clonotype: The junction does not match germline at one end; this may be a read error. The chain employs TRBV7-3 and TRBJ2-7; possible D gene TRBD2, 5 bases. The germline CDR1 and CDR2 sequences are SGHTA and FQGTGA. The CDR3 length is 14 residues. The CDR3: CVSSLVTFGSEQYF. The CDR3 nucleotides read TGTGTCAGCAGCTTAGTTACTTTTGGGAGCGAGCAGTACTTC.

The chain employs TRBV19 and TRBJ1-1; D is perhaps TRBD1 (6 bases). Trimming shortened V by 7 bases and J by 10 bases, and 13 bases separated the two germline ends. Germline V gives CDR1 LNHDA, CDR2 SQIVND (reference sequence). The CDR3 has 11 amino acids. In DNA form, the CDR3 reads TGTGCCAGTACCCAACAGGGCCGAGCTTTCTTT. Its protein product is CASTQQGRAFF. The full variable domain, its missing parts supplied by reference TRBV19 and TRBJ1-1, is DGGITQSPKYLFRKEGQNVTLSCEQNLNHDAMYWYRQDPGQGLRLIYYSQIVNDFQKGDIAEGYSVSREKKESFPLTVTSAQKNPTAFYLCASTQQGRAFFGQGTRLTVV.

This clonotype was seen a few times. This rearrangement joins TRBV2 to TRBJ1-1, with D perhaps matching TRBD1 (6 bases). V was shortened by 8 bases and J by 8 bases, with 12 bases between the two germline ends. The CDR3 spans 11 residues. Germline assignment: CDR1 SNHLY and CDR2 FYNNEI. CDR3 DNA: TGTGCCAGCGGGAACAGGGTAGAAGCTTTCTTT. Translated, it gives CASGNRVEAFF.

This clonotype has more than one count but fewer than ten. The chain employs TRBV6-5 and TRBJ2-1, with D maybe TRBD2 (7 bases). Germline CDR1 reads MNHEY; CDR2 reads SVGAGI. Trimming pared 4 bases from V and 9 bases from J, leaving 25 bases between. The CDR3 has 17 amino acids. The CDR3 sequence is CASSFGDGGRGGAEQFF. CDR3 bases: TGTGCCAGCAGTTTTGGGGATGGGGGCCGGGGAGGGGCTGAGCAGTTCTTC.

The V gene is TRBV6-5, the J gene TRBJ1-1; D uncertain. Per germline, CDR1 MNHEY and CDR2 SVGAGI. CDR3 length equals 13 residues. Trimming removed 2 bases from V and 2 bases from J, with 6 bases in between. CDR3 DNA: TGTGCCAGCAGTTACGGGAGCAACACTGAAGCTTTCTTT. Translated: CASSYGSNTEAFF.

The V and J genes are TRBV5-1 and TRBJ2-2; 9 positions agree with TRBD1. V dropped 4 bases and J dropped 4; count of bases not matched to a gene: 8. There are 16 residues in the CDR3. CDR1 and CDR2 (germline): SGHRS, YFSETQ. CDR3 sequence (DNA): TGCGCCAGCAGCATCTCCGGGACAGGGTCCACCGGGGAGCTGTTTTTT. This encodes CASSISGTGSTGELFF.

This clonotype was detected only a few times. The chain links TRBV4-2 to TRBJ1-1; D is possibly TRBD1 (5 bases). CDR1 and CDR2 from the germline V gene are LGHNA and YNFKEQ. CDR3 length: 16 residues. Trimming took 0 bases from V and 1 from J, leaving 12 bases between them. The chain's CDR3 is CASSQDWRGANTEAFF. CDR3 DNA: TGTGCCAGCAGCCAAGATTGGAGGGGCGCGAACACTGAAGCTTTCTTT.

The chain carries TRBV25-1 and TRBJ2-1; D is unresolved. Near its end, the DNA agrees better with TRBJ2-7, so the J call may be wrong. Germline assignment: CDR1 MGHDK and CDR2 SYGVNS. This CDR3 comprises 12 residues. The DNA of the CDR3 is TGTGCCAGCAGTGAGCGTAACAATGAGCAGTACTTC. Amino acids: CASSERNNEQYF.

The sample holds a few counts of this clonotype. The V and J genes are TRBV29-1 and TRBJ2-2, with D perhaps TRBD2 (6 bases). This CDR3 contains 11 residues. The ends were cut back, 7 bases at V and 3 bases at J, with 6 bases in the middle. CDR1 is SQVTM, CDR2 ANQGSEA, per germline. CDR3: CSAGDTGELFF. Written as DNA, the CDR3 is TGCAGCGCGGGGGACACCGGGGAGCTGTTTTTT.

The sample holds a few counts of this clonotype. This chain uses TRBV20-1 with TRBJ2-5; 10 nucleotides align to TRBD2. The CDR3 extends over 16 amino acids. The junction had 20 bases not matched to a gene; V was cut back by 5 bases and J by 11 bases. CDR1 DFQATT and CDR2 SNEGSKA come from the germline V gene (reference sequence). This chain's CDR3 is CSAEGLGLAVNNEQYF. The CDR3 nucleotides are TGCAGTGCTGAGGGTTTAGGACTAGCGGTAAACAATGAGCAGTACTTC.

This clonotype showed up many times. The chain recombines TRBV29-1 with TRBJ2-3; 11 positions agree with TRBD2. V lost 0 bases to trimming and J lost 3 bases; unmatched junction nucleotides: 8. CDR3 length equals 17 residues. Germline CDR1 and CDR2: SQVTM and ANQGSEA. In DNA, the CDR3 is TGCAGCGTTGAAGATCCTGGGCTAGCGGGGGGTACAGATACGCAGTATTTT. As protein: CSVEDPGLAGGTDTQYF.

The rearrangement joins TRBV9 to TRBJ2-5; D remains unclear. Per the germline V gene, CDR1 is SGDLS and CDR2 is YYNGEE. Trimming cost V 0 bases and J 7 bases, with 13 bases left between them. The CDR3 contains 14 residues. Written as DNA, the CDR3 is TGTGCCAGCAGCGTAGCGGTAGGGAAGGGGACCCAGTACTTC. Translated: CASSVAVGKGTQYF.

This clonotype was detected ten times or more. J is TRBJ2-1 and V is TRBV20-1; D unresolved. Between the trimmed V and J ends, which lost 5 bases and 6 bases, there was a span of 17 bases. Germline values: CDR1 DFQATT, CDR2 SNEGSKA (reference sequence). This CDR3 has 14 amino acids. The CDR3 loop is CSAYSRSFPNEQFF. CDR3 nucleotide sequence: TGCAGTGCTTATAGTCGGAGTTTTCCCAATGAGCAGTTCTTC.

The sample holds many counts of this clonotype. The V call is TRBV6-1, the J call TRBJ2-3, with D maybe TRBD2 (6 bases). V lost 0 bases to trimming and J lost 6 bases, with 10 bases between them. CDR1 is MNHNS and CDR2 is SASEGT in the germline V gene. The length of the CDR3 is 14 residues. The CDR3 sequence: CASSEAGGYDTQYF. CDR3 nucleotide sequence: TGTGCCAGCAGTGAAGCGGGGGGATACGATACGCAGTATTTT.

This clonotype was recorded many times. The chain is built from TRBV20-1 and TRBJ2-7; 8 bases line up with TRBD2. CDR1 and CDR2 from the germline V gene are DFQATT and SNEGSKA (reference sequence). The CDR3 totals 13 residues. The V segment lost 6 bases and the J segment 3 bases; nucleotides outside the gene matches: 7. Here the CDR3 DNA reads TGCAGTGCAGAGGTCGGGACTAGCTACGAGCAGTACTTC. Translation: CSAEVGTSYEQYF.

This clonotype was counted a few times. Just one base apart from a much larger clone, this may be a read error. This chain connects TRBV10-3 to TRBJ2-5, with 7 bases that match TRBD1. Germline CDR1 and CDR2: ENHRY and SYGVKD. J lost 4 bases, V lost 6 bases, and 8 bases had no gene match. This CDR3 is 14 amino acids long. DNA for the CDR3: TGTGCCATCAGGGAACAGGGGATGGGAGAGACCCAGTACTTC. Translated: CAIREQGMGETQYF.

This clonotype was picked up many times. The J gene is TRBJ2-5, the V gene TRBV9; 8 bases agree with TRBD1. CDR1 and CDR2 (germline): SGDLS, YYNGEE. The V segment lost 0 bases and the J segment 2 bases; nucleotides outside the gene matches: 15. The CDR3 totals 19 residues. The CDR3 here is CASSVATGGSSLGQETQYF. The CDR3 DNA is TGTGCCAGCAGCGTAGCTACAGGGGGTTCCTCCCTGGGGCAAGAGACCCAGTACTTC.

This clonotype was found many times. This chain links TRBV7-2 with TRBJ2-1; D possibly corresponds to TRBD2 (7 bases). The CDR3 has 14 residues. V lost 5 bases and J lost 7, with 15 bases in between. Looked up from germline, CDR1 is SGHTA and CDR2 is FQGNSA. The CDR3 DNA reads TGTGCCAGCAGCAAGAGAGGGGGGGCAAATGAGCAGTTCTTC. Translated: CASSKRGGANEQFF.